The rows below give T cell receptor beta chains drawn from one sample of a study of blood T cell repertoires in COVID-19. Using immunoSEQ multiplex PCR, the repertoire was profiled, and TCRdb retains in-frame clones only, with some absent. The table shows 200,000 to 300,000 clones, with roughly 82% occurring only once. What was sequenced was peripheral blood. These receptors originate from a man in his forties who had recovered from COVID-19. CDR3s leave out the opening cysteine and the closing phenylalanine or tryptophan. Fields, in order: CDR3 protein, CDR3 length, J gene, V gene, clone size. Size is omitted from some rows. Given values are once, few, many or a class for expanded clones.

cdr3_aa: ASSADIYTEAF; cdr3_length: 11; j_call: TRBJ1-1; v_call: TRBV5-4; clone_size: .
cdr3_aa: ASSEASGADTQY; cdr3_length: 12; j_call: TRBJ2-3; v_call: TRBV2; clone_size: few
cdr3_aa: ASSPTPPGQGSQPQH; cdr3_length: 15; j_call: TRBJ1-5; v_call: TRBV18; clone_size: .
cdr3_aa: ASSLQGAGDTQY; cdr3_length: 12; j_call: TRBJ2-3; v_call: TRBV5-1; clone_size: .
cdr3_aa: AISDRNRRNTEAF; cdr3_length: 13; j_call: TRBJ1-1; v_call: TRBV10-3; clone_size: few
cdr3_aa: ASSVAGYSSYEQY; cdr3_length: 13; j_call: TRBJ2-7; v_call: TRBV9; clone_size: .
cdr3_aa: ASSYQGGFYEQY; cdr3_length: 12; j_call: TRBJ2-7; v_call: TRBV6-2/TRBV6-3; clone_size: .
cdr3_aa: ASSFGTVNQPQH; cdr3_length: 12; j_call: TRBJ1-5; v_call: TRBV7-2; clone_size: few
cdr3_aa: ASSSRGAGPRELF; cdr3_length: 13; j_call: TRBJ2-2; v_call: TRBV5-6; clone_size: few
cdr3_aa: ASSATGSSGNTIY; cdr3_length: 13; j_call: TRBJ1-3; v_call: TRBV9; clone_size: .
cdr3_aa: ASSRLGSNQPQH; cdr3_length: 12; j_call: TRBJ1-5; v_call: TRBV3-1/TRBV3-2; clone_size: once
cdr3_aa: ASSFDRGAEAF; cdr3_length: 11; j_call: TRBJ1-1; v_call: TRBV5-4; clone_size: .
cdr3_aa: ASSESPDTQY; cdr3_length: 10; j_call: TRBJ2-3; v_call: TRBV10-1; clone_size: .
cdr3_aa: ASSRNPTSGSADTQY; cdr3_length: 15; j_call: TRBJ2-3; v_call: TRBV3-1/TRBV3-2; clone_size: .
cdr3_aa: ASSIGRVHEQY; cdr3_length: 11; j_call: TRBJ2-7; v_call: TRBV19; clone_size: .
cdr3_aa: ASSPLRGIVRGELF; cdr3_length: 14; j_call: TRBJ2-2; v_call: TRBV27; clone_size: .
cdr3_aa: ASSSTNNEKLF; cdr3_length: 11; j_call: TRBJ1-4; v_call: TRBV18; clone_size: .